A single sample gave rise to the 32 T cell receptor beta chains below, sequenced in a study of blood T cell repertoires in COVID-19. The table came from immunoSEQ multiplex PCR; TCRdb's copy has only in-frame clones and leaves some out. In the table there are some 200,000 clones, roughly 90% of which are singletons. Material: peripheral blood. These receptor sequences come from a woman aged 70-85 years with acute or convalescent COVID-19.

This sequence joins TRBV4-3 and TRBJ1-1; weak D call: TRBD1 (5 bases). V was clipped by 3 bases and J by 4 bases, with 12 bases between them. CDR3 size: 14 residues. Germline V CDR1 and CDR2: LGHNA, YSLEER. The CDR3 spells CASSQTLGGTEAFF. The CDR3, as DNA: TGCGCCAGCAGCCAGACTCTGGGGGGCACTGAAGCTTTCTTT.

V gene TRBV14 combines with J gene TRBJ1-1, with TRBD1 matching 7 bases. This CDR3 has 13 amino acids. Trimming removed 4 bases from V and 4 bases from J; junction bases left unmatched: 3. Per germline, CDR1 SGHDN and CDR2 FVKESK. CDR3 DNA: TGTGCCAGCAGCCGACAGGGAATCACTGAAGCTTTCTTT. This gives the protein CASSRQGITEAFF.

The CDR3 DNA reads as TGCGCCAGCAGCCCGCAGGGGGCGCGGGACACTGAAGCTTTCTTT. Residues: CASSPQGARDTEAFF. The chain combines TRBV5-1 with TRBJ1-1; 8 bases are a match to TRBD1. CDR1 SGHRS and CDR2 YFSETQ come from the germline V gene. J lost 3 bases, V lost 4 bases, and 8 bases had no gene match. The length of the CDR3 is 15 residues.

The rearrangement uses TRBV5-1 and TRBJ2-7, with D perhaps TRBD2 (6 bases). This CDR3 comprises 14 residues. Germline loops: CDR1 SGHRS, CDR2 YFSETQ. V lost 0 bases to trimming and J lost 8 bases, with 15 bases between them. CDR3 coding DNA: TGCGCCAGCAGCTTGGGGGACTCCCCCTTGCAGCAGTACTTC. Encoded protein: CASSLGDSPLQQYF.

The chain has TRBV6-5 and TRBJ2-7, with 11 positions matching TRBD1. There are 13 residues in the CDR3. Germline V gene lookup returns CDR1 MNHEY and CDR2 SVGAGI. The J segment lost 6 bases and the V segment lost 4 bases, leaving 2 bases of the junction unmatched. The CDR3 protein is CASSWDRGSEQYF. DNA of the CDR3: TGTGCCAGCAGTTGGGACAGGGGGAGCGAGCAGTACTTC.

This sequence joins TRBV6-5 and TRBJ1-2; tentative D call: TRBD1 (6 bases). The CDR3 loop spans 14 amino acids. Trimming took 5 bases from V and 4 from J, leaving 14 bases between them. Germline CDR1 MNHEY, CDR2 SVGAGI. This CDR3 reads CASSRTQGTYGYTF. The DNA of the CDR3 is TGTGCCAGCAGTCGTACACAGGGAACCTATGGCTACACCTTC.

The chain employs TRBV6-5 and TRBJ1-3, with a weak D call TRBD1 (5 bases). The CDR3 loop spans 14 amino acids. V lost 7 bases, J lost 0 bases, and 10 bases lay in between. The germline CDR1 and CDR2 sequences are MNHEY and SVGAGI. The DNA of the CDR3 is TGTGCCAGCAAACAGGATTTCTCTGGAAACACCATATATTTT. It translates to CASKQDFSGNTIYF.

The count of this clone is one. The V and J genes are TRBV6-2 or TRBV6-3 and TRBJ2-7, with a tentative D call TRBD1 (5 bases). Germline values: CDR1 MNHEY, CDR2 SVGEGT. The CDR3 is 13 residues long. Trimming removed 6 bases from V and 4 bases from J, with 13 bases in between. The chain's CDR3 is CASSRKQGYEQYF. CDR3 in DNA: TGTGCCAGCAGCCGAAAGCAGGGTTACGAGCAGTACTTC.

The chain combines TRBV5-1 with TRBJ2-5; 13 nucleotides line up with TRBD2. The CDR3 has 18 residues. Germline trimming cut 0 bases from V and 2 bases from J; bases unmatched to any gene: 7. Germline CDR1 is SGHRS and CDR2 is YFSETQ. CDR3 sequence (DNA): TGCGCCAGCAGCTTGGACCCGACTAGCGGGAGGTCGCAAGAGACCCAGTACTTC. Translating gives CASSLDPTSGRSQETQYF.

V usage is TRBV2 and J usage is TRBJ2-7; 9 nucleotides match TRBD1. The J segment lost 3 bases and the V segment lost 5 bases, leaving 5 bases of the junction unmatched. Germline V lookup: CDR1 SNHLY, CDR2 FYNNEI. The CDR3 runs to 14 residues. The DNA of the CDR3 is TGTGCCAGCAGTCCTGACAGGGGGTACTACGAGCAGTACTTC. This sequence encodes CASSPDRGYYEQYF.

The J gene is TRBJ2-7, the V gene TRBV11-3; 7 positions match TRBD1. CDR3 size: 16 residues. Germline CDR1 and CDR2: SGHNT and YENEEA. V trimming: 5 bases; J trimming: 6 bases; junction bases outside the gene matches: 16. The DNA of the CDR3 is TGTGCCAGCAGCCGACAGACAGGGCCGGGCCTACCCGAGCAGTACTTC. Amino acids: CASSRQTGPGLPEQYF.

This clone was counted a few times. The chain couples TRBV7-9 to TRBJ2-5; 8 bases map to TRBD2. Germline V lookup: CDR1 SEHNR, CDR2 FQNEAQ (reference sequence). The J segment lost 5 bases and the V segment lost 5 bases, leaving 16 bases of the junction unmatched. The CDR3 consists of 17 residues. The CDR3 sequence: CASSLPMAGGSRETQYF. CDR3 coding DNA: TGTGCCAGCAGCCTCCCCATGGCGGGAGGATCGCGGGAGACCCAGTACTTC.

The chain employs TRBV5-6 and TRBJ1-2; 10 bases are a match to TRBD1. The germline V gene has CDR1 SGHDT and CDR2 YYEEEE. The V segment lost 0 bases and the J segment 4 bases; nucleotides outside the gene matches: 0. The length of the CDR3 is 14 residues. The DNA for the CDR3 is TGTGCCAGCAGCTTGGGGACAGGGGGCTATGGCTACACCTTC. This codes for CASSLGTGGYGYTF.

The V and J genes are TRBV2 and TRBJ1-6; 9 bases agree with TRBD1. Germline loops: CDR1 SNHLY, CDR2 FYNNEI. Trimming at V came to 6 bases and at J to 6 bases, leaving 3 bases not matched to a gene. There are 14 residues in the CDR3. The CDR3: CASSATGGNSPLHF. CDR3 coding DNA: TGTGCCAGCAGCGCGACAGGGGGTAATTCACCCCTCCACTTT. Looking up the rest from reference TRBV2 and TRBJ1-6 gives the full variable domain: EPEVTQTPSHQVTQMGQEVILRCVPISNHLYFYWYRQILGQKVEFLVSFYNNEISEKSEIFDDQFSVERPDGSNFTLKIRSTKLEDSAMYFCASSATGGNSPLHFGNGTRLTVT.

This sequence joins TRBV7-2 and TRBJ2-1; the match to TRBD2 covers 13 bases. Trimming cost V 5 bases and J 9 bases; bases outside gene matches: 7. Germline CDR1 SGHTA, CDR2 FQGNSA. This CDR3 has 15 amino acids. The CDR3 DNA is TGTGCCAGCAGCCCAGGACTAGCGGGAGTCGGTGAGCAGTTCTTC. Amino acid sequence: CASSPGLAGVGEQFF.

This clone was detected once. The chain employs TRBV15 and TRBJ1-3; no firm D call. There are 14 residues in the CDR3. V dropped 1 base and J dropped 0 bases, with 4 bases sitting between them. CDR1 is LNHNV and CDR2 is YYDKDF in the germline V gene (reference sequence). The CDR3 DNA is TGTGCCACCAGCAGAGGCGACTCTGGAAACACCATATATTTT. Translated: CATSRGDSGNTIYF.

V and J are TRBV10-1 and TRBJ2-5; no definite D call. The ends were cut back, 6 bases at V and 5 bases at J, with 10 bases in the middle. Germline assignment: CDR1 WNHNN and CDR2 SYGVQD (reference sequence). The CDR3 is 12 amino acids. DNA of the CDR3: TGCGCCAGCAGCGACAACTGGGAGACCCAGTACTTC. Its protein product is CASSDNWETQYF.

CDR3 sequence: CASSPQLAWEQYF. The CDR3 DNA reads TGTGCCAGCAGTCCCCAGCTAGCTTGGGAGCAGTACTTC. This chain connects TRBV6-2 or TRBV6-3 to TRBJ2-7; D is possibly TRBD2 (5 bases). The CDR3 sequence is 13 residues long. Germline loops: CDR1 MNHEY, CDR2 SVGEGT. V was clipped by 5 bases and J by 7 bases, with 15 bases between them.

This clone showed up just a few times. At one boundary the junction diverges from the germline segment, which might be a read error. This CDR3 reads CASNTLRTARVF. CDR3 coding DNA: TGTGCCAGCAACACCCTCAGGACAGCTCGGGTCTTC. This chain links TRBV7-2 with TRBJ2-1, with a possible D match to TRBD1 (6 bases). CDR1 and CDR2 from the germline V gene are SGHTA and FQGNSA. The CDR3 spans 12 residues.

As DNA, the CDR3 is TGCGCCAGCAGCATTGGGATCGGGACAGGGGGCTTTAGGTCTGAAGCTTTCTTT. Translated, it gives CASSIGIGTGGFRSEAFF. The chain recombines TRBV5-1 with TRBJ1-1, with TRBD1 matching over 12 bases. With 4 bases clipped from V and 6 bases from J, the junction kept 16 bases outside the gene matches. CDR3 length equals 18 residues. Germline V gene data show CDR1 as SGHRS and CDR2 as YFSETQ.

V and J are TRBV5-1 and TRBJ2-1; D is undetermined. V was shortened by 5 bases and J by 7 bases, with 16 bases between the two germline ends. CDR3 length: 14 amino acids. Looked up from germline, CDR1 is SGHRS and CDR2 is YFSETQ. The CDR3 DNA reads TGCGCCAGCAGGGGTAATCCGGGTACTAATGAGCAGTTCTTC. Encoded protein: CASRGNPGTNEQFF.

The V call is TRBV12-3 or TRBV12-4, the J call TRBJ1-1; 7 bases match TRBD1. The J segment lost 7 bases and the V segment lost 5 bases, leaving 7 bases of the junction unmatched. The CDR3 has 13 residues. Here the CDR3 reads CASSRATGVEAFF. The CDR3 DNA is TGTGCCAGCAGTCGTGCTACAGGGGTTGAAGCTTTCTTT.

The V and J genes are TRBV2 and TRBJ2-3, with a possible D match to TRBD1 (6 bases). V lost 8 bases and J 2 bases, leaving 14 bases between the germline ends. CDR1 and CDR2 (germline): SNHLY, FYNNEI. The CDR3 is 14 residues long. CDR3 protein: CASLGGTFTDTQYF. DNA for the CDR3: TGTGCCAGCTTAGGGGGAACTTTCACAGATACGCAGTATTTT.

This clone appeared once. This chain joins TRBV7-9 and TRBJ2-7; weak D call: TRBD2 (6 bases). This CDR3 has 12 residues. Trimming took off 5 bases at V and 6 bases at J, with 11 bases between the two ends. In germline, CDR1 is SEHNR, CDR2 FQNEAQ (reference sequence). CDR3 in amino acids: CASSQTSLEQYF. As DNA, the CDR3 is TGTGCCAGCAGCCAGACTAGTCTCGAGCAGTACTTC.

The genes are TRBV6-5 and TRBJ2-5; TRBD2 might be the D (6 bases). CDR1 and CDR2 (germline): MNHEY, SVGAGI. The length of the CDR3 is 11 residues. Trimming removed 10 bases at V and 7 bases at J, with 13 bases between. The CDR3 spells CATSRELTQYF. The CDR3 bases are TGTGCCACTTCCCGGGAGTTGACCCAGTACTTC.

This clone is a singleton in its sample. The chain uses TRBV10-1 and TRBJ2-3, with TRBD1 as a possible D gene (5 bases). This CDR3 spans 12 amino acids. Germline lookup yields CDR1 WNHNN and CDR2 SYGVQD (reference sequence). Trimming removed 9 bases at V and 0 bases at J, with 7 bases between. In nucleotides, the CDR3 is TGCGCCAGTGGACATAGCACAGATACGCAGTATTTT. The encoded protein is CASGHSTDTQYF.

The chain combines TRBV27 with TRBJ2-7, with 9 bases identical to TRBD1. Germline V gene data show CDR1 as MNHEY and CDR2 as SMNVEV (reference sequence). V was clipped by 6 bases and J by 6 bases; unmatched bases: 9. This CDR3 comprises 14 residues. The CDR3 region has the DNA TGTGCCAGCAGACCGCGGGACAGGGTATTCGAGCAGTACTTC. Protein: CASRPRDRVFEQYF.

The V call is TRBV2, the J call TRBJ2-7, with a possible D match to TRBD2 (6 bases). Deletions cut 6 bases from V and 2 bases from J, with 14 bases between. Germline CDR1 and CDR2: SNHLY and FYNNEI. This CDR3 spans 14 amino acids. Written as DNA, the CDR3 is TGTGCCAGCAGCCGGGAGCTGGGGACCTACGAGCAGTACTTC. Its protein is CASSRELGTYEQYF.

The chain couples TRBV2 to TRBJ1-4, with TRBD1 identical over 8 bases. Germline V gene lookup returns CDR1 SNHLY and CDR2 FYNNEI. This CDR3 has 14 residues. Trimming cost V 7 bases and J 3 bases; bases outside gene matches: 4. CDR3 protein: CASNRGVANEKLFF. CDR3 DNA: TGTGCCAGCAACAGGGGGGTAGCTAATGAAAAACTGTTTTTT.

The chain is built from TRBV5-1 and TRBJ1-1; D call uncertain. V lost 4 bases, J lost 4 bases, and 11 bases lay in between. Germline V gene lookup returns CDR1 SGHRS and CDR2 YFSETQ. CDR3 size: 13 residues. CDR3 nucleotides: TGCGCCAGCAGCGAGCCGGCGGGCACTGAAGCTTTCTTT. Its protein product is CASSEPAGTEAFF.

The chain joins TRBV6-4 to TRBJ1-1; D unresolved. The CDR3 is 10 residues long. The ends were cut back, 9 bases at V and 8 bases at J, with 10 bases in the middle. Germline CDR1 and CDR2: MRHNA and SNTAGT. The CDR3 nucleotides are TGTGCCAGGGCCCCCGAAGAAGCTTTCTTT. This gives the protein CARAPEEAFF.

V and J are TRBV6-6 and TRBJ2-7; D gene ambiguous. CDR1 is MNHNY and CDR2 is SVGAGI in the germline V gene (reference sequence). Trimming cost V 2 bases and J 2 bases, with 10 bases left between them. The CDR3 is 14 residues long. The CDR3 loop is CASSYGHTTYEQYF. For the CDR3, the DNA is TGTGCCAGCAGTTACGGTCACACCACCTACGAGCAGTACTTC.